What follows is one TCR beta chain and its context. The antigen is undetermined. TCR beta CDR3 regions were amplified from RNA transcripts. TCR CDR3 underwent first-round RT-PCR with the HTBI primer set. TCRdb independently ran MiXCR on the multiplex PCR reads; one entry per CDR3 protein. This table holds approximately 700,000 distinct CDR3 sequences, 45% found once. Uncontrolled infection, other autoimmune disease, pregnancy or lactation led to exclusion. Every diagnosis used clinical symptoms, serum thyroxine and TRAb, thyroid ultrasound and orbital computed tomography. The data were taken from a study of T cells in Graves' hyperthyroidism and ophthalmopathy. Findings and caveats of the study: Most thyroid clonotypes with frequency above 0.001 were detected in blood.

The specimen sequenced was peripheral blood or thyroid tissue (not recorded which). The TCR comes from an adult man with Graves' disease, either hyperthyroidism or ophthalmopathy (not recorded which).

This CDR3 is CASSGQKRNTIYF. The CDR3 region has the DNA TGTGCCAGCTCGGGCCAGAAGCGGAACACCATATATTTT. J is TRBJ1-3 and V is TRBV12-3 or TRBV12-4; D gene uncertain. There are 13 residues in the CDR3. V dropped 8 bases and J dropped 7 bases, with 15 bases sitting between them.